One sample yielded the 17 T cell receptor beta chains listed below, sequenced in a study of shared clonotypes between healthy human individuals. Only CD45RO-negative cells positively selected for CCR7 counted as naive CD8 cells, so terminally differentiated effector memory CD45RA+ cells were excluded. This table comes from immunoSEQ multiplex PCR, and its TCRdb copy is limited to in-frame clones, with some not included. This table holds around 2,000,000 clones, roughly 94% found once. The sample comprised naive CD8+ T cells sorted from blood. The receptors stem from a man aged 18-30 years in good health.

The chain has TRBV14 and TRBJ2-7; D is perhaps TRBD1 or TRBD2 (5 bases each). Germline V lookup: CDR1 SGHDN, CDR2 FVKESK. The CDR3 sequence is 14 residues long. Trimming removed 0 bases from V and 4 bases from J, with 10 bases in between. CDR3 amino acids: CASSQDPGPYEQYF. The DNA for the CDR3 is TGTGCCAGCAGCCAAGATCCGGGACCTTACGAGCAGTACTTC.

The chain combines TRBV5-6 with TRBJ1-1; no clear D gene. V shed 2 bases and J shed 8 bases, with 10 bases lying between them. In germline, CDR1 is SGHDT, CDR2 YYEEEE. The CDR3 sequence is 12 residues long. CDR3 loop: CASSFSVGEAFF. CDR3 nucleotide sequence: TGTGCCAGCAGCTTCTCGGTGGGGGAAGCTTTCTTT.

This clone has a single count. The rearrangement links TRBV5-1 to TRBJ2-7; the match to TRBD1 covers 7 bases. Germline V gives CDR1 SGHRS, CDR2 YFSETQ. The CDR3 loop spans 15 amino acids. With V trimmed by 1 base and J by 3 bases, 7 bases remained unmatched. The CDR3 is CASSLRGQAIYEQYF. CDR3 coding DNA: TGCGCCAGCAGCTTGAGAGGACAGGCCATCTACGAGCAGTACTTC.

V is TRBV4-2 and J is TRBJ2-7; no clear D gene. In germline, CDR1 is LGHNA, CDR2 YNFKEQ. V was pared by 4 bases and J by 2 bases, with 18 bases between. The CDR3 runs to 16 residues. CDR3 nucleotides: TGTGCCAGCAGCCCCGGCTCCGAGGCGTCCCCCTACGAGCAGTACTTC. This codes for CASSPGSEASPYEQYF.

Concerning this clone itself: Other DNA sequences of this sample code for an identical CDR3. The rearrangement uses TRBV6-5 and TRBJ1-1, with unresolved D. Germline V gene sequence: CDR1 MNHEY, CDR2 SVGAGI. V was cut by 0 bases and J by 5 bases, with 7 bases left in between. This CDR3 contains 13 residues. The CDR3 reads CASSYSERTEAFF. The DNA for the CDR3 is TGTGCCAGCAGTTACTCGGAGCGAACTGAAGCTTTCTTT.

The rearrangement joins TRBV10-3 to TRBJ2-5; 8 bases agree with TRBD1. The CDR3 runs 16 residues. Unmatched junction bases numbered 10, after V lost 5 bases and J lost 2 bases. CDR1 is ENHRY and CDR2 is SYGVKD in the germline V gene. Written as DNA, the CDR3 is TGTGCCATCAGTCCCTCTTGGGGGGACAGGCAAGAGACCCAGTACTTC. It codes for CAISPSWGDRQETQYF.

CDR3 sequence (DNA): TGTGCCAGCAGCCAAGGAGTGAGGGATCAAGAGACCCAGTACTTC. It encodes CASSQGVRDQETQYF. This chain links TRBV5-4 with TRBJ2-5; weak D call: TRBD2 (5 bases). Between the trimmed V and J ends, which lost 4 bases and 2 bases, there was a span of 15 bases. The CDR3 runs to 15 residues. Germline values: CDR1 SGHNT, CDR2 YYREEE (reference sequence).

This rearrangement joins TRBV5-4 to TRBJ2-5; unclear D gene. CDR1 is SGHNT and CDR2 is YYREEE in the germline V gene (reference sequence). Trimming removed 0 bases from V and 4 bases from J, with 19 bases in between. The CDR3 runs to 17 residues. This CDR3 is CASSLVMGGLRGETQYF. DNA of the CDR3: TGTGCCAGCAGCTTGGTAATGGGTGGTCTTAGAGGAGAGACCCAGTACTTC.

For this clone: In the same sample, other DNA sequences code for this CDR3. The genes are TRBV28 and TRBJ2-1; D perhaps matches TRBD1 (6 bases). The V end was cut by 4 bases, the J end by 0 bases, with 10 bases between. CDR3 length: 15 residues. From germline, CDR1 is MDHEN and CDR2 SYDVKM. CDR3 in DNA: TGTGCCAGCAGTTCCCGAGGGGGCTCCTACAATGAGCAGTTCTTC. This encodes CASSSRGGSYNEQFF.

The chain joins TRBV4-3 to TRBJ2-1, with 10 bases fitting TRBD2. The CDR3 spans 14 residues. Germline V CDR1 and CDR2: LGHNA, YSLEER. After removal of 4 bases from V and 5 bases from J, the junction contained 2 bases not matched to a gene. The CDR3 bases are TGCGCCAGCAGCCTCCTAGCGGGAGACAATGAGCAGTTCTTC. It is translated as CASSLLAGDNEQFF.

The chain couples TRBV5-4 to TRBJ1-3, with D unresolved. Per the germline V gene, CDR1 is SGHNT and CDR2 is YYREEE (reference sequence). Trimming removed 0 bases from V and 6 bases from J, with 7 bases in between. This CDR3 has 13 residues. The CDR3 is CASSLGGENTIYF. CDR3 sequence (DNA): TGTGCCAGCAGCTTGGGCGGGGAAAACACCATATATTTT. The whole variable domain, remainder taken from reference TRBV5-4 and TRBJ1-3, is ETGVTQSPTHLIKTRGQQVTLRCSSQSGHNTVSWYQQALGQGPQFIFQYYREEENGRGNFPPRFSGLQFPNYSSELNVNALELDDSALYLCASSLGGENTIYFGEGSWLTVV.

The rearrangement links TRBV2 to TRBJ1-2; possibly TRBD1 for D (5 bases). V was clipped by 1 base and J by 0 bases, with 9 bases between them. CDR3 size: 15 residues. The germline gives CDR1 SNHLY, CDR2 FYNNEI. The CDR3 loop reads CASSEVTGANYGYTF. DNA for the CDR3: TGTGCCAGCAGTGAAGTAACAGGAGCTAACTATGGCTACACCTTC.

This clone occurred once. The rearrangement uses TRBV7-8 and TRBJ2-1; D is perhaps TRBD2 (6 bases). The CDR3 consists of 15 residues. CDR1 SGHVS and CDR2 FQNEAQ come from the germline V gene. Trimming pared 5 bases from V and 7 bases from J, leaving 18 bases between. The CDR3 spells CASSPLADPVNEQFF. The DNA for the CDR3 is TGTGCCAGCAGCCCATTAGCGGACCCTGTGAATGAGCAGTTCTTC.

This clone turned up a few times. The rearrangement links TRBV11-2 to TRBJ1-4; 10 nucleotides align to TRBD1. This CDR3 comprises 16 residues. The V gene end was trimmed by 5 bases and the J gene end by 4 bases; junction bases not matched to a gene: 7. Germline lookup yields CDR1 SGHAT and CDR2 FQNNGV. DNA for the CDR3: TGTGCCAGCAGCCTGACAGGGGGCGACGGTAATGAAAAACTGTTTTTT. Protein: CASSLTGGDGNEKLFF.

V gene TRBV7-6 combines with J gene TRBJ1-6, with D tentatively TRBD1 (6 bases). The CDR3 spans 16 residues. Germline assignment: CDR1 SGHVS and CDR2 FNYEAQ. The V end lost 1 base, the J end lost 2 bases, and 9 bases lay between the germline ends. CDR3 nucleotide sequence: TGTGCCAGCAGCTTAGAAACAGGGACCTATAATTCACCCCTCCACTTT. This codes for CASSLETGTYNSPLHF. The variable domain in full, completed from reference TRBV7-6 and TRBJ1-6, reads GAGVSQSPRYKVTKRGQDVALRCDPISGHVSLYWYRQALGQGPEFLTYFNYEAQQDKSGLPNDRFSAERPEGSISTLTIQRTEQRDSAMYRCASSLETGTYNSPLHFGNGTRLTVT.

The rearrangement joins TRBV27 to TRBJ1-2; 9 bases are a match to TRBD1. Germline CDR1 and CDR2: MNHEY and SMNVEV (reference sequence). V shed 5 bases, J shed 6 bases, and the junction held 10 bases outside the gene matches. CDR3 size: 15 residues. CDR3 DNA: TGTGCCAGCAGTCCGGGACAGGGCATCTTCCATGGCTACACCTTC. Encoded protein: CASSPGQGIFHGYTF.

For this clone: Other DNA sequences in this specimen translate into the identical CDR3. CDR3: CASSQEGLGNEQFF. The CDR3 DNA reads as TGTGCCAGCAGCCAAGAGGGGCTGGGCAATGAGCAGTTCTTC. The chain employs TRBV4-2 and TRBJ2-1; D may be TRBD1 (5 bases). The CDR3 extends over 14 amino acids. Trimming took 0 bases from V and 6 from J, leaving 9 bases between them. Germline V gene lookup returns CDR1 LGHNA and CDR2 YNFKEQ.